These 23 T cell receptor beta chains were all obtained from the same sample, sequenced in a study of cytomegalovirus exposure and HLA in healthy donors. PCR primers comprised 60 Vbeta and 13 Jbeta primers. TCRdb's copy holds only in-frame clones and misses some; the assay was immunoSEQ multiplex PCR. The table has some 100,000 clones, 81% seen once. The sample comprised PBMCs. The source is a woman in her 30s in good health and CMV-seronegative.

V is TRBV6-1 and J is TRBJ2-7; weak D call: TRBD2 (5 bases). The CDR3 spans 14 residues. Trimming stripped 3 bases from V and 2 bases from J, with 11 bases between. Germline loops: CDR1 MNHNS, CDR2 SASEGT. This chain's CDR3 is CASSDVGGPYEQYF. CDR3 coding DNA: TGTGCCAGCAGTGATGTTGGCGGGCCCTACGAGCAGTACTTC.

This chain uses TRBV5-1 with TRBJ2-1; 14 nucleotides line up with TRBD2. This CDR3 spans 17 amino acids. CDR1 is SGHRS, CDR2 YFSETQ, per germline. The V gene end was trimmed by 3 bases and the J gene end by 5 bases; junction bases not matched to a gene: 7. The CDR3 coding sequence is TGCGCCAGCAGCTCCGCGACTAGCGGGAGGGGCCACAATGAGCAGTTCTTC. Translated: CASSSATSGRGHNEQFF.

The chain recombines TRBV5-4 with TRBJ1-2, with 7 bases fitting TRBD1. The J segment lost 3 bases and the V segment lost 0 bases, leaving 8 bases of the junction unmatched. CDR3 length equals 16 residues. CDR1 and CDR2 (germline): SGHNT, YYREEE (reference sequence). CDR3 amino acids: CASSLGGIGGHYGYTF. The CDR3 region has the DNA TGTGCCAGCAGCTTGGGTGGCATAGGGGGCCACTATGGCTACACCTTC.

The chain combines TRBV30 with TRBJ2-5, with 10 positions matching TRBD2. The CDR3 runs to 13 residues. Germline V gene sequence: CDR1 GTSNPN, CDR2 SVGIG (reference sequence). CDR3 loop: CALGLAGVGTQYF. For the CDR3, the DNA is TGTGCTTTGGGCCTAGCGGGAGTTGGGACCCAGTACTTC.

The genes are TRBV29-1 and TRBJ2-7, with 12 bases fitting TRBD2. The CDR3 runs 14 residues. Germline CDR1 SQVTM, CDR2 ANQGSEA. The ends lost 6 bases at V and 4 bases at J; junction bases unmatched: 7. This CDR3 reads CSVLGLAGGYEQYF. Here the CDR3 DNA reads TGCAGCGTCCTGGGACTAGCGGGCGGGTACGAGCAGTACTTC.

The V call is TRBV13, the J call TRBJ2-1; 12 nucleotides match TRBD2. Germline V CDR1 and CDR2: PRHDT, FYEKMQ (reference sequence). CDR3 length: 15 amino acids. V was clipped by 5 bases and J by 4 bases; unmatched bases: 3. CDR3 amino acids: CASSPLAGGYNEQFF. CDR3 nucleotides: TGTGCCAGCAGCCCACTAGCGGGAGGTTACAATGAGCAGTTCTTC. The entire variable domain, with the rest obtained from reference TRBV13 and TRBJ2-1, is as follows: AAGVIQSPRHLIKEKRETATLKCYPIPRHDTVYWYQQGPGQDPQFLISFYEKMQSDKGSIPDRFSAQQFSDYHSELNMSSLELGDSALYFCASSPLAGGYNEQFFGPGTRLTVL.

V usage is TRBV2 and J usage is TRBJ1-5; D is unresolved. CDR3 size: 13 residues. Trimming left V 7 bases short and J 0 bases short, with 7 bases between. Germline lookup yields CDR1 SNHLY and CDR2 FYNNEI. In DNA form, the CDR3 reads TGTGCCAGCACTATCTATAGCAATCAGCCCCAGCATTTT. It specifies CASTIYSNQPQHF.

The genes are TRBV5-4 and TRBJ2-2, with TRBD1 identical over 11 bases. This CDR3 comprises 17 residues. Germline CDR1 reads SGHNT; CDR2 reads YYREEE (reference sequence). The trim removed 4 bases at V and 0 bases at J, leaving 5 bases unmatched. The CDR3: CASSLGTGGPNTGELFF. CDR3 coding DNA: TGTGCCAGCAGCCTGGGGACAGGGGGGCCGAACACCGGGGAGCTGTTTTTT.

This chain uses TRBV27 with TRBJ2-2; 7 bases agree with TRBD2. Losses at the gene ends were 8 bases for V and 4 bases for J; bases not matched to a gene: 10. This CDR3 spans 15 amino acids. Germline V gene lookup returns CDR1 MNHEY and CDR2 SMNVEV (reference sequence). CDR3 sequence reads: CASGGVRVRTGELFF. The CDR3, as DNA: TGTGCCAGCGGGGGGGTCAGGGTACGCACCGGGGAGCTGTTTTTT.

The chain is built from TRBV7-3 and TRBJ2-1; 8 bases are a match to TRBD2. There are 14 residues in the CDR3. The V and J ends lost 4 bases and 4 bases, in that order; junction bases with no gene match: 3. The germline gives CDR1 SGHTA, CDR2 FQGTGA. CDR3: CASSSSGSYNEQFF. In DNA, the CDR3 is TGTGCCAGCAGCTCCAGCGGGAGTTACAATGAGCAGTTCTTC.

The chain carries TRBV29-1 and TRBJ2-1; D is perhaps TRBD2 (5 bases). This CDR3 spans 13 amino acids. The germline V gene has CDR1 SQVTM and CDR2 ANQGSEA. Trimming took 0 bases from V and 2 from J, leaving 5 bases between them. The CDR3 bases are TGCAGCGTTGAAGACGGGGCCTACAATGAGCAGTTCTTC. Its protein product is CSVEDGAYNEQFF.

The chain links TRBV10-3 to TRBJ2-1; 10 bases map to TRBD2. V lost 4 bases to trimming and J lost 4 bases; unmatched junction nucleotides: 7. The CDR3 consists of 16 residues. CDR1 is ENHRY, CDR2 SYGVKD, per germline. CDR3 loop: CAISGTGTSAYNEQFF. The CDR3 DNA is TGTGCCATCAGTGGTACCGGGACTAGCGCTTACAATGAGCAGTTCTTC.

The J gene is TRBJ1-1, the V gene TRBV28; maybe TRBD1 (5 bases). This CDR3 has 15 amino acids. Trimming shortened V by 2 bases and J by 0 bases, and 10 bases separated the two germline ends. CDR1 and CDR2 (germline): MDHEN, SYDVKM. CDR3 coding DNA: TGTGCCAGCAGTTTAGCGGGGACCCTGAACACTGAAGCTTTCTTT. Protein sequence: CASSLAGTLNTEAFF.

This clone was observed once. The V and J genes are TRBV28 and TRBJ2-1, with 13 bases identical to TRBD2. V lost 3 bases and J lost 9; bases outside the gene matches: 17. Germline CDR1 reads MDHEN; CDR2 reads SYDVKM. This CDR3 contains 19 residues. Here the CDR3 reads CASSFAPRTSGRAFGEQFF. CDR3 DNA: TGTGCCAGCAGTTTTGCCCCACGAACTAGCGGGAGGGCCTTTGGTGAGCAGTTCTTC. The variable domain in full, completed from reference TRBV28 and TRBJ2-1, reads DVKVTQSSRYLVKRTGEKVFLECVQDMDHENMFWYRQDPGLGLRLIYFSYDVKMKEKGDIPEGYSVSREKKERFSLILESASTNQTSMYLCASSFAPRTSGRAFGEQFFGPGTRLTVL.

The chain has TRBV5-1 and TRBJ1-5; D unresolved. Trimming removed 0 bases at V and 6 bases at J, with 10 bases between. The germline CDR1 and CDR2 sequences are SGHRS and YFSETQ. This CDR3 has 14 amino acids. The CDR3 protein is CASSLGDEGQPQHF. The CDR3 coding sequence is TGCGCCAGCAGCTTGGGGGATGAGGGTCAGCCCCAGCATTTT.

The gene calls are TRBV6-1 and TRBJ1-5, with 9 bases fitting TRBD1. Trimming removed 7 bases from V and 15 bases from J; junction bases left unmatched: 7. This CDR3 spans 11 amino acids. Germline CDR1 reads MNHNS; CDR2 reads SASEGT. In DNA, the CDR3 is TGTGCCAGCACCGTGGGACAGGGTCGGCATTTT. It encodes CASTVGQGRHF.

V gene TRBV4-2 combines with J gene TRBJ1-4; 7 bases are a match to TRBD1. The J segment lost 2 bases and the V segment lost 5 bases, leaving 2 bases of the junction unmatched. This CDR3 has 14 amino acids. Germline V gene lookup returns CDR1 LGHNA and CDR2 YNFKEQ. The CDR3 bases are TGTGCCAGCAGCTCGGGACAGACTAATGAAAAACTGTTTTTT. This sequence encodes CASSSGQTNEKLFF.

The rearrangement joins TRBV21-1 to TRBJ1-1; no DNA check was done on the table's D call, TRBD1. TRBV21-1 is listed as a pseudogene. This CDR3 is 16 amino acids long. CDR3 sequence: CASSGVRQAPYYEAFF. As DNA, the CDR3 is TGTGCCAGCAGTGGGGTGAGACAGGCCCCTTATTATGAAGCTTTCTTT.

The chain links TRBV5-4 to TRBJ2-1; 8 nucleotides align to TRBD2. CDR3 size: 16 residues. J was trimmed by 3 bases and V by 3 bases; bases with no gene match: 8. Looked up from germline, CDR1 is SGHNT and CDR2 is YYREEE (reference sequence). The CDR3 loop reads CASSSKAGAIYNEQFF. In DNA, the CDR3 is TGTGCCAGCAGCTCAAAAGCGGGAGCCATCTACAATGAGCAGTTCTTC.

The chain uses TRBV15 and TRBJ2-7; 11 bases align to TRBD2. Trimming took 5 bases from V and 4 from J; bases not matched to a gene: 7. The CDR3 is 15 amino acids. From germline, CDR1 is LNHNV and CDR2 YYDKDF (reference sequence). CDR3 loop: CATSGLAGGVYEQYF. CDR3 coding DNA: TGTGCCACCAGCGGCCTAGCGGGAGGCGTTTACGAGCAGTACTTC.

The chain links TRBV5-1 to TRBJ1-1, with a possible D match to TRBD1 (5 bases). V shed 2 bases and J shed 6 bases, with 14 bases lying between them. The CDR3 contains 14 residues. Germline CDR1 SGHRS, CDR2 YFSETQ. The CDR3 sequence is CASSLGRTSSEAFF. The CDR3 bases are TGCGCCAGCAGCTTAGGACGGACATCTTCTGAAGCTTTCTTT. The full variable domain, its missing parts supplied by reference TRBV5-1 and TRBJ1-1, is KAGVTQTPRYLIKTRGQQVTLSCSPISGHRSVSWYQQTPGQGLQFLFEYFSETQRNKGNFPGRFSGRQFSNSRSEMNVSTLELGDSALYLCASSLGRTSSEAFFGQGTRLTVV.

This chain links TRBV11-3 with TRBJ1-5, with D unresolved. V dropped 5 bases and J dropped 2 bases, with 16 bases sitting between them. Germline values: CDR1 SGHNT, CDR2 YENEEA. This CDR3 is 16 amino acids long. CDR3 sequence reads: CASSPPPTSCNQPQHF. For the CDR3, the DNA is TGTGCCAGCAGCCCACCTCCAACAAGTTGCAATCAGCCCCAGCATTTT.

The gene calls are TRBV29-1 and TRBJ2-1; tentative D call: TRBD2 (5 bases). Trimming stripped 4 bases from V and 6 bases from J, with 7 bases between. Germline assignment: CDR1 SQVTM and CDR2 ANQGSEA. The CDR3 covers 11 residues. CDR3 sequence reads: CSVVEVNEQFF. The CDR3 region has the DNA TGCAGCGTTGTGGAGGTCAATGAGCAGTTCTTC.